This entry lists 28 T cell receptor beta chains sequenced from one sample in a study of PD-L1 blockade in urothelial cancer (dated 2017 in TCRdb). The library was prepared using the immunoSEQ multiplex PCR assay. The table comes from immuneACCESS by way of TCRdb, which keeps in-frame sequences with V and J called. Part of the clones is missing from these tables; in studies checked, under half for an unresolved V gene and the rest for unknown reasons. Within this sample are tens of thousands of clones, with around 86% of them counted one time only. The ten largest clones add up to about 2.9% of the sample. Taken with the paper, the label for time point translates to: pretreatment peripheral blood. The material sequenced was PBMCs, taken around atezolizumab (anti-PD-L1) treatment. These receptor sequences come from a man between 65 and 80 years old with urothelial cancer.

This sequence joins TRBV30 and TRBJ2-1, with a tentative D call TRBD2 (5 bases). With 1 base removed from V and 0 bases from J, the gap between germline ends came to 13 bases. The germline V gene has CDR1 GTSNPN and CDR2 SVGIG (reference sequence). CDR3 length equals 16 residues. DNA for the CDR3: TGTGCCTGGAGTGGCTCGGGGATCAGCTCCTACAATGAGCAGTTCTTC. Encoded protein: CAWSGSGISSYNEQFF.

V usage is TRBV28 and J usage is TRBJ1-2; D ambiguous. Between the trimmed V and J ends, which lost 2 bases and 4 bases, there was a span of 5 bases. Germline assignment: CDR1 MDHEN and CDR2 SYDVKM. CDR3 length equals 12 residues. The CDR3 DNA reads TGTGCCAGCAGTTTAACGGTCTATGGCTACACCTTC. It specifies CASSLTVYGYTF.

The chain combines TRBV21-1 with TRBJ1-5; TRBD1 was called by the table and not checked on the DNA. TRBV21-1 counts as a pseudogene. The CDR3 is 19 residues long. The CDR3 spells CASSYKDGGGPSRNQPQHF. The CDR3 DNA reads as TGTGCCAGCAGCTATAAGGATGGAGGGGGCCCATCCCGCAATCAGCCCCAGCATTTT.

The chain joins TRBV5-4 to TRBJ2-5; D not certain. Trimming shortened V by 3 bases and J by 0 bases, and 3 bases separated the two germline ends. This CDR3 comprises 12 residues. Germline V lookup: CDR1 SGHNT, CDR2 YYREEE (reference sequence). CDR3 region: CASSSNQETQYF. CDR3 in DNA: TGTGCCAGCAGCTCCAACCAAGAGACCCAGTACTTC.

The chain carries TRBV5-4 and TRBJ2-5, with D maybe TRBD2 (6 bases). Germline CDR1 SGHNT, CDR2 YYREEE (reference sequence). Trimming removed 2 bases at V and 2 bases at J, with 13 bases between. The CDR3 has 15 residues. CDR3 in DNA: TGTGCCAGCAGCTTTCGGACTACCATTCAAGAGACCCAGTACTTC. Its translation: CASSFRTTIQETQYF. Variable domain in full (rest from reference TRBV5-4 and TRBJ2-5): ETGVTQSPTHLIKTRGQQVTLRCSSQSGHNTVSWYQQALGQGPQFIFQYYREEENGRGNFPPRFSGLQFPNYSSELNVNALELDDSALYLCASSFRTTIQETQYFGPGTRLLVL.

The V call is TRBV5-1, the J call TRBJ2-1; no firm D call. Germline assignment: CDR1 SGHRS and CDR2 YFSETQ. This CDR3 spans 15 amino acids. V gave up 0 bases and J gave up 3 bases, with 10 bases separating them. The CDR3 region has the DNA TGCGCCAGCAGCTTGGTGGCAGTCCTCTACAATGAGCAGTTCTTC. Translating gives CASSLVAVLYNEQFF.

The chain couples TRBV29-1 to TRBJ2-1; the D is unclear. Per germline, CDR1 SQVTM and CDR2 ANQGSEA. V was clipped by 2 bases and J by 2 bases, with 4 bases between them. This CDR3 has 12 amino acids. CDR3 DNA sequence: TGCAGCGTTGAACGGGCCTACAATGAGCAGTTCTTC. As protein: CSVERAYNEQFF.

V and J are TRBV30 and TRBJ2-5, with TRBD1 matching over 7 bases. CDR3 length equals 13 residues. V shed 3 bases and J 4 bases; nucleotides not matched to a gene: 5. Germline V gene sequence: CDR1 GTSNPN, CDR2 SVGIG (reference sequence). CDR3 nucleotides: TGTGCCTGGAGGACGTCAGGGGGAGAGACCCAGTACTTC. Encoded protein: CAWRTSGGETQYF.

The CDR3: CAWSQTNTGELFF. CDR3 in DNA: TGTGCCTGGAGTCAAACTAACACCGGGGAGCTGTTTTTT. J is TRBJ2-2 and V is TRBV30; no firm D call. Germline values: CDR1 GTSNPN, CDR2 SVGIG (reference sequence). The V end lost 2 bases, the J end lost 2 bases, and 6 bases lay between the germline ends. CDR3 size: 13 residues.

V and J are TRBV7-9 and TRBJ2-1; possible D gene TRBD2, 5 bases. With 5 bases removed from V and 9 bases from J, the gap between germline ends came to 11 bases. From germline, CDR1 is SEHNR and CDR2 FQNEAQ (reference sequence). This CDR3 is built from 12 residues. The CDR3: CASSAGESEQFF. CDR3 in DNA: TGTGCCAGCAGCGCCGGGGAGTCTGAGCAGTTCTTC.

V is TRBV15 and J is TRBJ2-2, with 8 bases identical to TRBD2. The trim removed 0 bases at V and 3 bases at J, leaving 3 bases unmatched. CDR1 is LNHNV and CDR2 is YYDKDF in the germline V gene (reference sequence). The CDR3 spans 16 residues. The CDR3 loop is CATSRELRGDTGELFF. CDR3 sequence (DNA): TGTGCCACCAGCAGAGAGTTGCGGGGGGACACCGGGGAGCTGTTTTTT.

For the CDR3, the DNA is TGTGCCAGCAGCGTAGACAGGGGTGGGCAGGAGACCCAGTACTTC. Its protein product is CASSVDRGGQETQYF. This chain connects TRBV9 to TRBJ2-5; 7 bases map to TRBD1. There are 15 residues in the CDR3. Germline assignment: CDR1 SGDLS and CDR2 YYNGEE. The trim removed 0 bases at V and 5 bases at J, leaving 7 bases unmatched.

V is TRBV5-6 and J is TRBJ2-3, with TRBD2 matching 11 bases. The ends lost 0 bases at V and 0 bases at J; junction bases unmatched: 0. Germline V lookup: CDR1 SGHDT, CDR2 YYEEEE. This CDR3 comprises 16 residues. The CDR3 DNA follows: TGTGCCAGCAGCTTGGGACTAGCGGGGAGCACAGATACGCAGTATTTT. Translating gives CASSLGLAGSTDTQYF.

This clone was counted between two and nine times. The V and J genes are TRBV7-9 and TRBJ2-7, with 11 bases identical to TRBD2. The trim removed 6 bases at V and 5 bases at J, leaving 9 bases unmatched. This CDR3 has 15 residues. The germline gives CDR1 SEHNR, CDR2 FQNEAQ (reference sequence). In DNA form, the CDR3 reads TGTGCCAGCAGTGGGGTGACTAGCGGGATCAACGAGCAGTACTTC. Residues: CASSGVTSGINEQYF.

The rearrangement links TRBV19 to TRBJ2-7; D might be TRBD1 (5 bases). Germline loops: CDR1 LNHDA, CDR2 SQIVND (reference sequence). Trimming cost V 3 bases and J 4 bases, with 13 bases left between them. This CDR3 spans 14 amino acids. The CDR3 nucleotides are TGTGCCAGTAGTATCGGCAGGACACCATACGAGCAGTACTTC. This encodes CASSIGRTPYEQYF. The variable domain in full, with the rest retrieved from reference TRBV19 and TRBJ2-7, is DGGITQSPKYLFRKEGQNVTLSCEQNLNHDAMYWYRQDPGQGLRLIYYSQIVNDFQKGDIAEGYSVSREKKESFPLTVTSAQKNPTAFYLCASSIGRTPYEQYFGPGTRLTVT.

The chain uses TRBV5-1 and TRBJ2-7; D is ambiguous. With 4 bases removed from V and 2 bases from J, the gap between germline ends came to 16 bases. The CDR3 length is 15 residues. Germline lookup yields CDR1 SGHRS and CDR2 YFSETQ. Written as DNA, the CDR3 is TGCGCCAGCAGCCTATCCCCTAGGATTACCTACGAGCAGTACTTC. Encoded protein: CASSLSPRITYEQYF.

The chain has TRBV4-1 and TRBJ1-2; maybe TRBD1 (6 bases). V was cut by 1 base and J by 4 bases, with 13 bases left in between. The CDR3 spans 15 residues. Germline V gives CDR1 MGHRA, CDR2 YSYEKL. CDR3 nucleotide sequence: TGCGCCAGCAGCCAAGCGCCAGGACAGCTCTATGGCTACACCTTC. Its protein product is CASSQAPGQLYGYTF.

The chain joins TRBV6-1 to TRBJ1-1; D gene uncertain. The germline V gene has CDR1 MNHNS and CDR2 SASEGT. The CDR3 length is 13 residues. V shed 6 bases and J shed 0 bases, with 8 bases lying between them. Here the CDR3 DNA reads TGTGCCAGCAGAGCTACAGTGAACACTGAAGCTTTCTTT. Translated, it gives CASRATVNTEAFF.

V and J are TRBV29-1 and TRBJ2-1, with D tentatively TRBD2 (5 bases). The CDR3 contains 14 residues. V was trimmed by 2 bases and J by 4 bases, leaving 12 bases between them. The germline V gene encodes CDR1 SQVTM and CDR2 ANQGSEA. The CDR3 region is CSVEKPRGYNEQFF. CDR3 nucleotide sequence: TGCAGCGTTGAAAAGCCCCGGGGTTACAATGAGCAGTTCTTC.

V usage is TRBV28 and J usage is TRBJ2-3; the D gene is possibly TRBD2 (6 bases). V lost 10 bases to trimming and J lost 6 bases, with 11 bases between them. Germline values: CDR1 MDHEN, CDR2 SYDVKM. The CDR3 covers 11 residues. The DNA of the CDR3 is TGTGCCACCATCGGAGGGGATACGCAGTATTTT. Protein sequence: CATIGGDTQYF.

This clone occurred once. The rearrangement links TRBV18 to TRBJ2-7; TRBD2 agrees at 8 bases. The ends lost 6 bases at V and 0 bases at J; junction bases unmatched: 4. The CDR3 contains 14 residues. Germline V lookup: CDR1 KGHSH, CDR2 LQKENI. In DNA form, the CDR3 reads TGTGCCAGCTCCTTAGCGGGAAGCTCCTACGAGCAGTACTTC. This sequence encodes CASSLAGSSYEQYF.

The V and J genes are TRBV19 and TRBJ2-7; 7 nucleotides line up with TRBD2. The CDR3 runs to 15 residues. Germline CDR1 and CDR2: LNHDA and SQIVND (reference sequence). J gave up 0 bases and V 3 bases, and 5 bases lay outside the gene matches. The CDR3 DNA is TGTGCCAGTAGTATTGGGCGGGGGAGCTCCTACGAGCAGTACTTC. This sequence encodes CASSIGRGSSYEQYF. The full variable domain, rest sourced from reference TRBV19 and TRBJ2-7, is DGGITQSPKYLFRKEGQNVTLSCEQNLNHDAMYWYRQDPGQGLRLIYYSQIVNDFQKGDIAEGYSVSREKKESFPLTVTSAQKNPTAFYLCASSIGRGSSYEQYFGPGTRLTVT.

The CDR3 is CASSSYSSGMGNEQFF. The CDR3 DNA reads TGTGCCAGCTCTTCATATTCTAGCGGGATGGGCAATGAGCAGTTCTTC. The chain links TRBV27 to TRBJ2-1; 9 bases fit TRBD2. The V gene's germline CDR1 is MNHEY and CDR2 SMNVEV (reference sequence). The CDR3 runs 16 residues. The ends lost 8 bases at V and 6 bases at J; junction bases unmatched: 14.

The chain employs TRBV7-3 and TRBJ2-2, with unresolved D. V lost 3 bases and J 6 bases, leaving 8 bases between the germline ends. CDR1 is SGHTA, CDR2 FQGTGA, per germline. The CDR3 has 13 residues. CDR3 nucleotide sequence: TGTGCCAGCAGCTTCTCCGTGTCCGGGGAGCTGTTTTTT. This encodes CASSFSVSGELFF.

V is TRBV10-3 and J is TRBJ1-1, with a tentative D call TRBD1 (6 bases). Germline lookup yields CDR1 ENHRY and CDR2 SYGVKD. Trimming shortened V by 7 bases and J by 5 bases, and 20 bases separated the two germline ends. The CDR3 is 15 amino acids. The DNA for the CDR3 is TGTGCCATCATGAGGGGTGGAGGGGGGGGTACTGAAGCTTTCTTT. This sequence encodes CAIMRGGGGGTEAFF.

The chain combines TRBV7-9 with TRBJ2-1; 10 bases fit TRBD2. The CDR3 sequence is 15 residues long. Trimming cost V 5 bases and J 2 bases; bases outside gene matches: 3. The germline V gene has CDR1 SEHNR and CDR2 FQNEAQ (reference sequence). The CDR3 DNA is TGTGCCAGCAGCCCTAGCGGGAGTCCCTACAATGAGCAGTTCTTC. Protein: CASSPSGSPYNEQFF.

The J gene is TRBJ2-7, the V gene TRBV29-1, with TRBD2 identical over 14 bases. Germline CDR1 and CDR2: SQVTM and ANQGSEA. After removal of 6 bases from V and 4 bases from J, the junction contained 2 bases not matched to a gene. This CDR3 spans 13 amino acids. The CDR3 DNA reads TGCAGCGTGGGGACTAGCGGGAGTTACGAGCAGTACTTC. Its protein is CSVGTSGSYEQYF.

This chain connects TRBV2 to TRBJ1-5, with D tentatively TRBD1 (6 bases). Trimming took 4 bases from V and 7 from J, leaving 11 bases between them. The germline CDR1 and CDR2 sequences are SNHLY and FYNNEI. This CDR3 is 13 amino acids long. DNA of the CDR3: TGTGCCAGCAGTGCAGGGGTACGACAGCCCCAGCATTTT. It encodes CASSAGVRQPQHF.